What follows are 29 T cell receptor beta chains derived from one specimen sequenced in a study of identical twins (dated by TCRdb to the mid-2010s). Receptor amplification or capture employed 5' RACE. For sequencing, an Illumina HiSeq 2000 was employed. The raw public reads went through TCRdb reprocessing: fastp at Q25, MiXCR clone calling, in-frame beta chains kept. Each CDR3 protein appears once, grouped with its most common genes and DNA. Here the sample has approximately 230,000 distinct CDR3 sequences; 6.5% to 8% occur a single time. Jointly, the top ten make up roughly 14% of the sample. The same specimen was also included in a second study, on T cells expressing NK-cell markers.

Sequencing was done on a sample of CD8+ T cells sorted from blood. Receptors originate from a young woman in good health.

The CDR3 DNA is TGTGCCAGCGCGCCGTTGCGGGAGATTTACAATGAGCAGTTCTTC. Protein: CASAPLREIYNEQFF. The chain joins TRBV6-1 to TRBJ2-1, with TRBD2 identical over 7 bases. Germline V gives CDR1 MNHNS, CDR2 SASEGT. The V gene end was trimmed by 8 bases and the J gene end by 4 bases; junction bases not matched to a gene: 11. The CDR3 contains 15 residues.

In its sample, this clonotype was seen many times. The V gene is TRBV29-1, the J gene TRBJ1-1, with unresolved D. From germline, CDR1 is SQVTM and CDR2 ANQGSEA. Trimming took 7 bases from V and 0 from J, leaving 6 bases between them. The CDR3 sequence is 11 residues long. Written as DNA, the CDR3 is TGCAGCGGGGAACTGAACACTGAAGCTTTCTTT. This codes for CSGELNTEAFF.

This clonotype was counted between two and nine times. V gene TRBV2 combines with J gene TRBJ2-7; 8 bases are shared with TRBD2. The germline V gene has CDR1 SNHLY and CDR2 FYNNEI. Trimming cost V 1 base and J 3 bases; bases outside gene matches: 5. This CDR3 is 15 amino acids long. The DNA for the CDR3 is TGTGCCAGCAGTGAAGTACTTAGCGGGAACTACGAGCAGTACTTC. Protein product: CASSEVLSGNYEQYF.

This clonotype was seen many times. This chain links TRBV6-5 with TRBJ2-2; D unresolved. V was trimmed by 2 bases and J by 1 base, leaving 5 bases between them. This CDR3 is built from 14 residues. Germline V gene sequence: CDR1 MNHEY, CDR2 SVGAGI. The CDR3 DNA sequence: TGTGCCAGCAGTTACGGACGGAACACCGGGGAGCTGTTTTTT. This translates into CASSYGRNTGELFF.

This clonotype was seen many times. This sequence joins TRBV12-3 or TRBV12-4 and TRBJ2-3; D gene unclear. The ends were cut back, 8 bases at V and 7 bases at J, with 10 bases in the middle. This CDR3 comprises 11 residues. Written as DNA, the CDR3 is TGTGCCAGCCGCGAACTAAATACGCAGTATTTT. Translated, it gives CASRELNTQYF.

The chain uses TRBV21-1 and TRBJ2-7; no DNA check was done on the table's D call, TRBD1. TRBV21-1 is marked as a pseudogene. The CDR3 is made up of 16 amino acids. The CDR3 bases are TGTGCCAGCAACCAAAGAGGAGACAGGGAGACGAACGAGCAGTACTTC. Translated, it gives CASNQRGDRETNEQYF.

This clonotype was detected many times. This chain links TRBV27 with TRBJ2-5; TRBD1 aligns across 8 bases. Trimming at V came to 6 bases and at J to 4 bases, leaving 7 bases not matched to a gene. Germline values: CDR1 MNHEY, CDR2 SMNVEV (reference sequence). The length of the CDR3 is 14 residues. Here the CDR3 DNA reads TGTGCCAGCAGCTGGACAGGGTCGGGAGAGACCCAGTACTTC. Its protein is CASSWTGSGETQYF.

This chain links TRBV11-2 with TRBJ2-7; 8 bases map to TRBD2. The CDR3 consists of 18 residues. V dropped 2 bases and J dropped 7; count of bases not matched to a gene: 19. Looked up from germline, CDR1 is SGHAT and CDR2 is FQNNGV. CDR3 DNA: TGTGCCAGCAGCTTAATCCGGGGGCGGACTAGCTCGGCTTGGGAGCAGTACTTC. This sequence encodes CASSLIRGRTSSAWEQYF.

This clonotype was detected only a few times. This chain links TRBV6-5 with TRBJ1-1; D is unresolved. CDR3 length: 15 residues. Per germline, CDR1 MNHEY and CDR2 SVGAGI. V lost 4 bases and J lost 1, with 13 bases in between. DNA of the CDR3: TGTGCCAGCAGTTCCCCCTCCGTCGAGAACACTGAAGCTTTCTTT. Translating gives CASSSPSVENTEAFF.

This clonotype was observed many times. Lacking the conserved final phenylalanine or tryptophan, this CDR3 likely reflects a read error. Because the CDR3's place on the DNA is in doubt, the DNA is left out and the CDR3 is given as listed by TCRdb. The V call is TRBV5-1, the J call TRBJ2-1; the table's D call TRBD2 went unverified against the DNA. Germline lookup yields CDR1 SGHRS and CDR2 YFSETQ. The CDR3 length equals 14 residues, ends included. The chain's CDR3 is CASSLAPRARLQVS.

The table lists this clonotype with a few counts. The gene calls are TRBV29-1 and TRBJ2-1, with TRBD1 matching over 7 bases. Germline V gene lookup returns CDR1 SQVTM and CDR2 ANQGSEA. CDR3 length equals 13 residues. Losses at the gene ends were 6 bases for V and 2 bases for J; bases not matched to a gene: 4. CDR3 protein: CSVPGQTYNEQFF. CDR3 DNA sequence: TGCAGCGTCCCGGGACAGACCTACAATGAGCAGTTCTTC.

This clonotype appeared many times. The V and J genes are TRBV12-3 or TRBV12-4 and TRBJ1-4; a possible D gene is TRBD1 (6 bases). The length of the CDR3 is 14 residues. V gave up 2 bases and J gave up 8 bases, with 12 bases separating them. As DNA, the CDR3 is TGTGCCAGCAGTTTATTCGCAGGGGAAGAAAAACTGTTTTTT. It codes for CASSLFAGEEKLFF.

This clonotype was counted a few times. This chain uses TRBV6-5 with TRBJ1-1; 9 nucleotides line up with TRBD1. CDR1 is MNHEY and CDR2 is SVGAGI in the germline V gene. Trimming at V came to 0 bases and at J to 11 bases, leaving 7 bases not matched to a gene. The length of the CDR3 is 14 residues. CDR3 sequence: CASSYSGGDRVAFF. In DNA form, the CDR3 reads TGTGCCAGCAGTTACTCAGGAGGGGACAGGGTTGCTTTCTTT.

This chain joins TRBV20-1 and TRBJ2-1; tentatively, D is TRBD1 or TRBD2 (5 bases each). The length of the CDR3 is 14 residues. The V end was cut by 6 bases, the J end by 5 bases, with 17 bases between. Germline V gene data show CDR1 as DFQATT and CDR2 as SNEGSKA (reference sequence). The CDR3 is CSAQPGPNNNEQFF. The CDR3 DNA reads TGCAGTGCGCAACCGGGACCAAATAACAATGAGCAGTTCTTC.

This clonotype was counted only a few times. This chain joins TRBV12-5 and TRBJ1-1; no reliable D call. Germline V gene data show CDR1 as LGHNT and CDR2 as FRNRAP. V lost 5 bases and J 7 bases, leaving 14 bases between the germline ends. This CDR3 comprises 13 residues. The CDR3 loop is CASGPEGLGEAFF. The CDR3 bases are TGTGCTAGTGGTCCGGAAGGCCTAGGTGAAGCTTTCTTT.

The V and J genes are TRBV9 and TRBJ1-2; 8 nucleotides line up with TRBD1. This CDR3 spans 13 amino acids. Germline loops: CDR1 SGDLS, CDR2 YYNGEE. Trimming cost V 3 bases and J 8 bases; bases outside gene matches: 6. CDR3: CASSAPDRDGYTF. Here the CDR3 DNA reads TGTGCCAGCAGCGCTCCGGACAGGGACGGCTACACCTTC.

The table lists this clonotype with a few counts. The chain joins TRBV27 to TRBJ1-1, with D unclear. The CDR3 is 14 amino acids. Trimming pared 2 bases from V and 4 bases from J, leaving 11 bases between. Germline V lookup: CDR1 MNHEY, CDR2 SMNVEV (reference sequence). The DNA for the CDR3 is TGTGCCAGCAGTTTAGCGGCGGTTGGCACTGAAGCTTTCTTT. The encoded protein is CASSLAAVGTEAFF.

This clonotype was counted many times. The chain links TRBV11-1 to TRBJ2-1; TRBD2 agrees at 7 bases. Germline V gene lookup returns CDR1 SGHAT and CDR2 FQDESV (reference sequence). V lost 2 bases to trimming and J lost 12 bases; unmatched junction nucleotides: 22. This CDR3 has 18 amino acids. CDR3 residues: CASSLPPRLAGRSEGQFF. As DNA, the CDR3 is TGTGCCAGCAGCTTACCACCCCGACTAGCAGGGCGGTCGGAGGGGCAGTTCTTC.

The V and J genes are TRBV4-2 and TRBJ2-1, with 9 bases lining up with TRBD2. V gave up 3 bases and J gave up 7 bases; unmatched junction bases: 4. Germline assignment: CDR1 LGHNA and CDR2 YNFKEQ. The CDR3 spans 14 residues. CDR3 loop: CASSQNSGGNEQFF. The CDR3 region has the DNA TGTGCCAGCAGCCAGAATAGCGGGGGAAATGAGCAGTTCTTC.

This clonotype has only a few counts. The gene calls are TRBV6-2 or TRBV6-3 and TRBJ2-7, with D unclear. V lost 5 bases, J lost 3 bases, and 11 bases lay in between. The CDR3 is made up of 13 amino acids. Germline-derived CDR1 and CDR2 are MNHEY and SVGEGT. In DNA form, the CDR3 reads TGTGCCAGCAGTCCCCAGACGGGCTACGAGCAGTACTTC. This sequence encodes CASSPQTGYEQYF.

The chain combines TRBV7-9 with TRBJ1-1; no firm D call. CDR1 is SEHNR, CDR2 FQNEAQ, per germline (reference sequence). The CDR3 extends over 14 amino acids. V lost 1 base and J 6 bases, leaving 12 bases between the germline ends. In DNA, the CDR3 is TGTGCCAGCAGCTTAGTAGACGCGCCGCCTGAAGCTTTCTTT. This gives the protein CASSLVDAPPEAFF.

This clonotype was counted between two and nine times. The chain employs TRBV12-3 or TRBV12-4 and TRBJ1-4; 9 nucleotides agree with TRBD1. Trimming cost V 5 bases and J 7 bases; bases outside gene matches: 20. The CDR3 loop spans 19 amino acids. In DNA form, the CDR3 reads TGTGCCAGCAGTCGCCTGGGCAGGGACAGGGCCGATCATGCTGAAAAACTGTTTTTT. Its protein product is CASSRLGRDRADHAEKLFF.

CDR3 bases: TGTGCCAGCAATAGATTTACTAGCACAGATACGCAGTATTTT. This translates into CASNRFTSTDTQYF. This chain connects TRBV25-1 to TRBJ2-3; no firm D call. Germline V gives CDR1 MGHDK, CDR2 SYGVNS. V gave up 7 bases and J gave up 0 bases, with 11 bases separating them. The CDR3 contains 14 residues.

The table lists this clonotype with many counts. The V and J genes are TRBV5-5 and TRBJ2-1; tentative D call: TRBD1 (6 bases). V lost 3 bases to trimming and J lost 4 bases, with 17 bases between them. The CDR3 consists of 16 residues. Germline assignment: CDR1 SGHKS and CDR2 YYEKEE (reference sequence). CDR3 in amino acids: CASSSTGRAPYNEQFF. The CDR3 region has the DNA TGTGCCAGCAGCTCAACAGGGAGAGCCCCGTACAATGAGCAGTTCTTC. The whole variable domain, filled in from reference TRBV5-5 and TRBJ2-1, reads DAGVTQSPTHLIKTRGQQVTLRCSPISGHKSVSWYQQVLGQGPQFIFQYYEKEERGRGNFPDRFSARQFPNYSSELNVNALLLGDSALYLCASSSTGRAPYNEQFFGPGTRLTVL.

This clonotype has at least ten counts. The chain links TRBV4-1 to TRBJ2-1, with a weak D call TRBD1 (6 bases). V dropped 0 bases and J dropped 8 bases, with 20 bases sitting between them. There are 17 residues in the CDR3. CDR1 and CDR2 from the germline V gene are MGHRA and YSYEKL. CDR3 amino acids: CASSQDPRGPSRDEQFF. The CDR3 bases are TGCGCCAGCAGCCAAGATCCCAGGGGACCGTCTAGGGATGAGCAGTTCTTC.

The chain uses TRBV20-1 and TRBJ2-5; D is unclear. There are 16 residues in the CDR3. V lost 5 bases and J 2 bases, leaving 21 bases between the germline ends. CDR1 is DFQATT and CDR2 is SNEGSKA in the germline V gene (reference sequence). Here the CDR3 DNA reads TGCAGTGCTCCTCCCGTGGGTCGGACCGCTCAAGAGACCCAGTACTTC. It encodes CSAPPVGRTAQETQYF.

This clonotype was counted ten times or more. This chain uses TRBV5-4 with TRBJ2-1, with 10 bases matching TRBD2. CDR3 length: 15 residues. Germline trimming cut 4 bases from V and 3 bases from J; bases unmatched to any gene: 4. Germline CDR1 SGHNT, CDR2 YYREEE (reference sequence). The CDR3 DNA follows: TGTGCCAGCAGCCCCCGGACTAGCGGCTACAATGAGCAGTTCTTC. Protein product: CASSPRTSGYNEQFF.

This clonotype is classed as medium-sized. The chain employs TRBV12-3 or TRBV12-4 and TRBJ2-3; possibly TRBD2 for D (6 bases). The CDR3 loop spans 14 amino acids. V was clipped by 3 bases and J by 7 bases, with 14 bases between them. This CDR3 is CASSFSRGRHTQYF. CDR3 coding DNA: TGTGCCAGCAGTTTCTCGCGGGGCCGACATACGCAGTATTTT.

A few counts support this clonotype. This sequence joins TRBV5-1 and TRBJ2-5, with a possible D match to TRBD2 (6 bases). Germline CDR1 and CDR2: SGHRS and YFSETQ. V lost 6 bases and J lost 5, with 20 bases in between. The CDR3 sequence is 15 residues long. The CDR3 here is CASISGKTSRETQYF. CDR3 coding DNA: TGCGCCAGCATCTCGGGTAAAACTAGCAGGGAGACCCAGTACTTC. The full variable domain, with the rest looked up from reference TRBV5-1 and TRBJ2-5, is KAGVTQTPRYLIKTRGQQVTLSCSPISGHRSVSWYQQTPGQGLQFLFEYFSETQRNKGNFPGRFSGRQFSNSRSEMNVSTLELGDSALYLCASISGKTSRETQYFGPGTRLLVL.